The source of this T cell receptor beta chain is a study of breast tumors, draining lymph nodes, adjacent tissues. This clonotype was counted many times. The CDR3 totals 15 residues. V gave up 7 bases and J gave up 4 bases, with 14 bases separating them. TCRdb used MiXCR to reprocess the multiplex PCR reads, holding one entry per CDR3 protein. The sample records around 190,000 distinct CDR3 sequences, roughly a third being singletons. The lymph nodes were axillary draining lymph nodes from breast cancer patients. The receptor was isolated from a female donor with breast cancer. Some clones in this sample may be carry-over from other donors' samples. This chain uses TRBV12-3 or TRBV12-4 with TRBJ2-6; D unresolved. Sample: axillary lymph node tissue. Written as DNA, the CDR3 is TGTGCCAGCAAAACCCAGGCATTCGGGGCCAACGTCCTGACTTTC. Its translation: CASKTQAFGANVLTF.